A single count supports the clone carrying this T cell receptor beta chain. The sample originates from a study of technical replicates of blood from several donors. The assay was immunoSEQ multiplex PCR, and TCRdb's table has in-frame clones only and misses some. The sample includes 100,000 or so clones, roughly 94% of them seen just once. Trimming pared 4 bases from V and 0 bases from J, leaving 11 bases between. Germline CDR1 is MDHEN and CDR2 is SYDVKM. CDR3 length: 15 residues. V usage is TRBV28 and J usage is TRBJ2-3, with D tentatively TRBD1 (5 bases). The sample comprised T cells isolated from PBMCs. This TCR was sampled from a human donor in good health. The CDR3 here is CASSSTARSTDTQYF. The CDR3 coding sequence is TGTGCCAGCAGTTCGACAGCGAGAAGCACAGATACGCAGTATTTT.